A single sample gave rise to the 14 T cell receptor beta chains below, sequenced in a study of cytomegalovirus exposure and HLA in healthy donors. PCR amplification relied on 60 Vbeta primers (plus 13 Jbeta primers). The data were produced by immunoSEQ multiplex PCR, yet TCRdb's version contains in-frame clones alone and is incomplete. The table lists under 250,000 clones, more than 70% of them singletons. The sample consisted of PBMCs. These receptors were taken from a boy aged 5 to 17 in good health and CMV-seronegative.

This chain uses TRBV5-1 with TRBJ2-7; 7 bases are a match to TRBD1. Trimming cost V 2 bases and J 5 bases; bases outside gene matches: 7. CDR1 SGHRS and CDR2 YFSETQ come from the germline V gene. The CDR3 totals 14 residues. The CDR3 here is CASSFRQGVDEQYF. The DNA for the CDR3 is TGCGCCAGCAGCTTTAGGCAGGGGGTCGACGAGCAGTACTTC. The variable domain in full, with the rest retrieved from reference TRBV5-1 and TRBJ2-7, is KAGVTQTPRYLIKTRGQQVTLSCSPISGHRSVSWYQQTPGQGLQFLFEYFSETQRNKGNFPGRFSGRQFSNSRSEMNVSTLELGDSALYLCASSFRQGVDEQYFGPGTRLTVT.

The chain joins TRBV6-5 to TRBJ2-7; TRBD2 matches at 13 bases. V lost 4 bases and J lost 4; bases outside the gene matches: 1. This CDR3 has 14 amino acids. The germline V gene encodes CDR1 MNHEY and CDR2 SVGAGI. CDR3 region: CASSSTSGGYEQYF. For the CDR3, the DNA is TGTGCCAGCAGTTCGACTAGCGGGGGGTACGAGCAGTACTTC.

This clone was detected a few times. The chain links TRBV4-1 to TRBJ2-1; tentative D call: TRBD1 (5 bases). Germline CDR1 MGHRA, CDR2 YSYEKL. V was pared by 5 bases and J by 9 bases, with 8 bases between. This CDR3 region has 11 residues. The chain's CDR3 is CASSKGPEQFF. The CDR3 nucleotides read TGCGCCAGCAGCAAGGGGCCTGAGCAGTTCTTC.

J is TRBJ1-1 and V is TRBV9; D remains unclear. Trimming pared 4 bases from V and 10 bases from J, leaving 20 bases between. The CDR3 spans 14 residues. The germline CDR1 and CDR2 sequences are SGDLS and YYNGEE. In DNA form, the CDR3 reads TGTGCCAGCAGCCTCGAAGGGAGAGGGAGCGGAGCTTTCTTT. As protein: CASSLEGRGSGAFF.

The chain has TRBV4-1 and TRBJ2-7; the match to TRBD1 covers 7 bases. The V and J ends lost 1 base and 0 bases, in that order; junction bases with no gene match: 9. The CDR3 spans 17 residues. From germline, CDR1 is MGHRA and CDR2 YSYEKL. Here the CDR3 DNA reads TGCGCCAGCAGCCAAGCGCACAGGGGATGGAGCTCCTACGAGCAGTACTTC. Its translation is CASSQAHRGWSSYEQYF.

J is TRBJ1-4 and V is TRBV7-9; 7 nucleotides match TRBD1. J gave up 0 bases and V 8 bases, and 9 bases lay outside the gene matches. Germline-derived CDR1 and CDR2 are SEHNR and FQNEAQ (reference sequence). This CDR3 comprises 16 residues. The chain's CDR3 is CASGGQKVPTNEKLFF. Here the CDR3 DNA reads TGTGCCAGCGGGGGACAGAAGGTACCAACTAATGAAAAACTGTTTTTT.

A remark on this clone: A junction end diverges from the germline sequence, so it may reflect a read error. The rearrangement uses TRBV5-1 and TRBJ2-7, with TRBD1 matching over 10 bases. Germline-derived CDR1 and CDR2 are SGHRS and YFSETQ. This CDR3 has 13 amino acids. Written as DNA, the CDR3 is TGCGCCAGCAGGGTGACAGGGGGCTACGAGCAGTCCTTC. Translating it yields CASRVTGGYEQSF.

V usage is TRBV6-6 and J usage is TRBJ1-5; a weak D match, TRBD1 (6 bases). This CDR3 spans 16 amino acids. Germline lookup yields CDR1 MNHNY and CDR2 SVGAGI (reference sequence). Trimming left V 6 bases short and J 0 bases short, with 15 bases between. The CDR3 DNA reads as TGTGCCAGCAGGGCGCTGCGGGGGCGTAGCAATCAGCCCCAGCATTTT. This sequence encodes CASRALRGRSNQPQHF.

This chain uses TRBV5-6 with TRBJ1-1, with D tentatively TRBD1 (6 bases). Germline lookup yields CDR1 SGHDT and CDR2 YYEEEE. The ends were cut back, 4 bases at V and 1 base at J, with 14 bases in the middle. The length of the CDR3 is 15 residues. The DNA for the CDR3 is TGTGCCAGCAGCGTGAGGGGGAGACAGAACACTGAAGCTTTCTTT. This sequence encodes CASSVRGRQNTEAFF.

The CDR3 sequence: CASSLTLAGGPWGTDTQYF. The CDR3 DNA follows: TGTGCCAGCAGCTTGACCCTAGCGGGGGGGCCTTGGGGCACAGATACGCAGTATTTT. The gene calls are TRBV5-6 and TRBJ2-3, with 12 bases lining up with TRBD2. Per the germline V gene, CDR1 is SGHDT and CDR2 is YYEEEE. CDR3 size: 19 residues. V lost 1 base to trimming and J lost 1 base; unmatched junction nucleotides: 10.

J is TRBJ1-1 and V is TRBV30, with D possibly matching TRBD1 (6 bases). Trimming stripped 3 bases from V and 7 bases from J, with 15 bases between. The germline V gene encodes CDR1 GTSNPN and CDR2 SVGIG (reference sequence). The CDR3 is 13 residues long. CDR3 in DNA: TGTGCCTGGAGGGCTGGGGGCGTGGGTGAAGCTTTCTTT. It translates to CAWRAGGVGEAFF.

This clone has a single count. The rearrangement joins TRBV5-1 to TRBJ2-7, with D maybe TRBD1 (6 bases). Germline V gene data show CDR1 as SGHRS and CDR2 as YFSETQ. Trimming removed 5 bases from V and 2 bases from J, with 17 bases in between. The CDR3 runs to 15 residues. The CDR3 here is CASRAWRGGAYEQYF. CDR3 coding DNA: TGCGCCAGCAGGGCCTGGAGAGGGGGAGCCTACGAGCAGTACTTC.

This clone has a single count. The V and J genes are TRBV27 and TRBJ1-1; 8 nucleotides align to TRBD1. The J segment lost 1 base and the V segment lost 5 bases, leaving 3 bases of the junction unmatched. The CDR3 is 14 residues long. Germline lookup yields CDR1 MNHEY and CDR2 SMNVEV (reference sequence). The CDR3 region is CASSPTGANTEAFF. The CDR3 nucleotides are TGTGCCAGCAGTCCGACAGGGGCGAACACTGAAGCTTTCTTT.

The J gene is TRBJ1-1, the V gene TRBV19; D gene ambiguous. Germline CDR1 LNHDA, CDR2 SQIVND (reference sequence). The V end was cut by 5 bases, the J end by 1 base, with 14 bases between. The CDR3 sequence is 15 residues long. CDR3 in DNA: TGTGCCAGTAGTTTCCATCCGGGATGGAACACTGAAGCTTTCTTT. Residues: CASSFHPGWNTEAFF.